One sample yielded the 12 T cell receptor beta chains listed below, sequenced in a study of radiation and T cells in renal cell carcinoma. Time point reported: blood 2 weeks post-SBRT. The treatment is: 15 Gy SBRT to primary tumor, nephrectomy 4 weeks later. Assay used: immunoSEQ multiplex PCR; TCRdb lists only in-frame clones, some missing. The profile shows 100,000 to 150,000 clones, roughly four fifths of them singletons. The source material was blood, sampled from a patient whose treatment included radiotherapy and nephrectomy. The source is a man over 45 with renal cell carcinoma.

The chain is built from TRBV2 and TRBJ2-1, with D tentatively TRBD2 (6 bases). V lost 8 bases and J 10 bases, leaving 18 bases between the germline ends. The CDR3 consists of 13 residues. In germline, CDR1 is SNHLY, CDR2 FYNNEI. CDR3 in amino acids: CASSGTRGREQFF. CDR3 DNA: TGTGCCAGCTCCGGGACCCGGGGGAGGGAGCAGTTCTTC.

This chain joins TRBV9 and TRBJ2-3; D ambiguous. The CDR3 extends over 16 amino acids. V lost 0 bases to trimming and J lost 1 base, with 12 bases between them. Germline-derived CDR1 and CDR2 are SGDLS and YYNGEE. CDR3 nucleotides: TGTGCCAGCAGCGTAGTGGCCCTGTATGGCACAGATACGCAGTATTTT. Protein sequence: CASSVVALYGTDTQYF. The complete variable domain, with remaining parts taken from reference TRBV9 and TRBJ2-3, reads DSGVTQTPKHLITATGQRVTLRCSPRSGDLSVYWYQQSLDQGLQFLIQYYNGEERAKGNILERFSAQQFPDLHSELNLSSLELGDSALYFCASSVVALYGTDTQYFGPGTRLTVL.

The rearrangement links TRBV6-6 to TRBJ2-2; 8 nucleotides line up with TRBD1. The CDR3 has 15 amino acids. The germline gives CDR1 MNHNY, CDR2 SVGAGI (reference sequence). Trimming removed 10 bases from V and 6 bases from J; junction bases left unmatched: 13. Written as DNA, the CDR3 is TGTGCCACCAAAATGGGACAGGTCGGTCCCGGGGAGCTGTTTTTT. Translated, it gives CATKMGQVGPGELFF.

The chain employs TRBV15 and TRBJ2-3, with 8 bases identical to TRBD1. The CDR3 covers 16 residues. V trimming: 1 base; J trimming: 3 bases; junction bases outside the gene matches: 6. Germline loops: CDR1 LNHNV, CDR2 YYDKDF (reference sequence). The CDR3 DNA reads as TGTGCCACCAGCAGAGTCCCAGGGGGCCAGACAGATACGCAGTATTTT. Translating it yields CATSRVPGGQTDTQYF.

The V gene is TRBV19, the J gene TRBJ1-5; 9 nucleotides align to TRBD1. Trimming cost V 3 bases and J 7 bases; bases outside gene matches: 7. CDR1 and CDR2 (germline): LNHDA, SQIVND (reference sequence). The CDR3 runs 15 residues. The CDR3 is CASSIPGQGYQPQHF. The CDR3 bases are TGTGCCAGTAGTATCCCGGGACAGGGTTACCAGCCCCAGCATTTT. The full variable domain, rest sourced from reference TRBV19 and TRBJ1-5, is DGGITQSPKYLFRKEGQNVTLSCEQNLNHDAMYWYRQDPGQGLRLIYYSQIVNDFQKGDIAEGYSVSREKKESFPLTVTSAQKNPTAFYLCASSIPGQGYQPQHFGDGTRLSIL.

A few counts support this clone. The chain combines TRBV9 with TRBJ2-5; D possibly corresponds to TRBD2 (6 bases). V was pared by 4 bases and J by 5 bases, with 21 bases between. This CDR3 has 16 amino acids. The germline V gene has CDR1 SGDLS and CDR2 YYNGEE. The CDR3 DNA sequence: TGTGCCAGCAGCCCCCGCCCGACTAGTATGCGGGAGACCCAGTACTTC. Its protein is CASSPRPTSMRETQYF.

This clone is a singleton in its sample. J is TRBJ2-2 and V is TRBV5-1; 7 nucleotides line up with TRBD1. J gave up 2 bases and V 3 bases, and 13 bases lay outside the gene matches. Per the germline V gene, CDR1 is SGHRS and CDR2 is YFSETQ. The CDR3 contains 18 residues. CDR3 sequence: CASSSLPGQIFNTGELFF. The CDR3 DNA follows: TGCGCCAGCAGCTCGCTGCCGGGACAGATATTTAACACCGGGGAGCTGTTTTTT.

V gene TRBV5-4 combines with J gene TRBJ2-6; D unresolved. The CDR3 is 13 residues long. V lost 4 bases to trimming and J lost 3 bases, with 5 bases between them. Germline V lookup: CDR1 SGHNT, CDR2 YYREEE (reference sequence). The CDR3 loop is CASSIIGANVLTF. In DNA form, the CDR3 reads TGTGCCAGCAGCATAATTGGGGCCAACGTCCTGACTTTC.

This rearrangement joins TRBV6-7 to TRBJ2-2; D is unresolved. TRBV6-7 carries the ORF label, with uncertain function. Trimming shortened V by 5 bases and J by 4 bases, and 5 bases separated the two germline ends. There are 12 residues in the CDR3. Here the CDR3 DNA reads TGTGCCAGCAGTCGATGCACCGGGGAGCTGTTTTTT. Translated, it gives CASSRCTGELFF.

This chain links TRBV7-9 with TRBJ1-4, with D hard to call. Trimming left V 3 bases short and J 0 bases short, with 11 bases between. The CDR3 spans 16 residues. The germline gives CDR1 SEHNR, CDR2 FQNEAQ (reference sequence). CDR3 nucleotides: TGTGCCAGCAGCTTTAATGGGTTACCAACTAATGAAAAACTGTTTTTT. Translated: CASSFNGLPTNEKLFF. Full variable domain (remainder filled in from reference TRBV7-9 and TRBJ1-4): DTGVSQNPRHKITKRGQNVTFRCDPISEHNRLYWYRQTLGQGPEFLTYFQNEAQLEKSRLLSDRFSAERPKGSFSTLEIQRTEQGDSAMYLCASSFNGLPTNEKLFFGSGTQLSVL.

The chain joins TRBV6-1 to TRBJ1-6; D remains unclear. The CDR3 covers 17 residues. Germline V gene sequence: CDR1 MNHNS, CDR2 SASEGT. V lost 1 base and J 6 bases, leaving 16 bases between the germline ends. The CDR3 nucleotides read TGTGCCAGCAGTGAAGAATACTCGGGTTGGGGTAATTCACCCCTCCACTTT. Residues: CASSEEYSGWGNSPLHF.

The chain couples TRBV30 to TRBJ1-4; D is uncertain. Trimming cost V 2 bases and J 4 bases, with 11 bases left between them. This CDR3 is built from 14 residues. The germline CDR1 and CDR2 sequences are GTSNPN and SVGIG (reference sequence). The CDR3 protein is CAWSTPVLNEKLFF. The CDR3 nucleotides are TGTGCCTGGAGTACGCCAGTTCTTAATGAAAAACTGTTTTTT. Full variable domain (rest looked up from reference TRBV30 and TRBJ1-4): SQTIHQWPATLVQPVGSPLSLECTVEGTSNPNLYWYRQAAGRGLQLLFYSVGIGQISSEVPQNLSASRPQDRQFILSSKKLLLSDSGFYLCAWSTPVLNEKLFFGSGTQLSVL.